The 14 T cell receptor beta chains listed next were all sequenced from one sample in a study of Ad26.COV2.S vaccination and SARS-CoV-2 variants. As for treatment: about 20 received Ad26.COV2.S at low or high dose, single or two shots; 5 received placebo; per-sample allocation not given. Day 63 after the first vaccine or placebo injection was the time point for sampling. Method: immunoSEQ multiplex PCR; TCRdb's copy keeps in-frame clones and lacks some. The repertoire consists of 450,000 to 550,000 clones, with approximately 92% occurring once and the leading ten covering around 2.6%. The source material was peripheral blood, sampled in a trial of Ad26.COV2.S vaccine versus placebo. The receptor source for this set is a person between 18 and 65 years old who received the Ad26.COV2.S COVID-19 vaccine or a placebo.

This chain connects TRBV19 to TRBJ1-1, with a tentative D call TRBD1 (6 bases). The V gene lost 5 bases and the J gene lost 1 base, with 14 bases spanning the gap. Germline V gene data show CDR1 as LNHDA and CDR2 as SQIVND (reference sequence). There are 15 residues in the CDR3. The chain's CDR3 is CASSYPSTGNTEAFF. The CDR3 nucleotides are TGTGCCAGTAGTTACCCCTCGACAGGGAACACTGAAGCTTTCTTT.

This clone was counted once. Other DNA sequences in this specimen translate into the identical CDR3. The V call is TRBV9, the J call TRBJ2-5, with 14 nucleotides matching TRBD2. The CDR3 consists of 16 residues. Germline V gives CDR1 SGDLS, CDR2 YYNGEE. Trimming at V came to 0 bases and at J to 5 bases, leaving 3 bases not matched to a gene. Here the CDR3 reads CASSVGTSGGIETQYF. The CDR3, as DNA: TGTGCCAGCAGCGTAGGGACTAGCGGGGGGATTGAGACCCAGTACTTC.

The genes are TRBV4-1 and TRBJ2-7; TRBD2 agrees at 8 bases. V lost 6 bases to trimming and J lost 3 bases; unmatched junction nucleotides: 10. Germline CDR1 is MGHRA and CDR2 is YSYEKL. The CDR3 runs to 15 residues. The CDR3 protein is CASRRNPGGDYEQYF. The CDR3 nucleotides read TGCGCCAGCAGACGAAACCCGGGGGGGGACTACGAGCAGTACTTC.

The chain couples TRBV20-1 to TRBJ1-6; no clear D. Germline-derived CDR1 and CDR2 are DFQATT and SNEGSKA (reference sequence). The CDR3 length is 12 residues. V was cut by 3 bases and J by 9 bases, with 9 bases left in between. CDR3 bases: TGCAGTGCTAGTTGGATGGGTTCACCCCTCCACTTT. Amino acid sequence: CSASWMGSPLHF.

V is TRBV7-9 and J is TRBJ1-1; D possibly corresponds to TRBD1 (5 bases). Germline V gene lookup returns CDR1 SEHNR and CDR2 FQNEAQ (reference sequence). Trimming cost V 3 bases and J 1 base, with 12 bases left between them. This CDR3 region has 15 residues. CDR3 residues: CASSLIPRGNTEAFF. In DNA form, the CDR3 reads TGTGCCAGCAGCTTGATCCCTAGGGGGAACACTGAAGCTTTCTTT.

V gene TRBV7-2 combines with J gene TRBJ2-5, with a tentative D call TRBD2 (6 bases). CDR1 SGHTA and CDR2 FQGNSA come from the germline V gene. The CDR3 runs to 15 residues. The V end was cut by 1 base, the J end by 2 bases, with 11 bases between. The CDR3 region has the DNA TGTGCCAGCAGCTTAGGGCCTGCGGGGCAAGAGACCCAGTACTTC. It yields the protein CASSLGPAGQETQYF. The full variable domain, its missing parts supplied by reference TRBV7-2 and TRBJ2-5, is GAGVSQSPSNKVTEKGKDVELRCDPISGHTALYWYRQSLGQGLEFLIYFQGNSAPDKSGLPSDRFSAERTGGSVSTLTIQRTQQEDSAVYLCASSLGPAGQETQYFGPGTRLLVL.

V is TRBV11-2 and J is TRBJ1-6; no definite D call. CDR3 length equals 15 residues. V lost 0 bases and J 1 base, leaving 4 bases between the germline ends. Germline values: CDR1 SGHAT, CDR2 FQNNGV. CDR3 in amino acids: CASSLERSYNSPLHF. DNA of the CDR3: TGTGCCAGCAGCTTAGAGAGGTCCTATAATTCACCCCTCCACTTT.

The chain joins TRBV20-1 to TRBJ2-3; D remains ambiguous. Trimming took off 6 bases at V and 11 bases at J, with 12 bases between the two ends. This CDR3 is 10 amino acids long. CDR1 DFQATT and CDR2 SNEGSKA come from the germline V gene (reference sequence). DNA for the CDR3: TGCAGTGCCTTAGGCGTTGGGCAGTATTTT. It is translated as CSALGVGQYF.

This clone was seen just once. The chain has TRBV6-2 or TRBV6-3 and TRBJ1-2, with 7 nucleotides matching TRBD1. This CDR3 comprises 17 residues. Germline V gives CDR1 MNHEY, CDR2 SVGEGT. J gave up 4 bases and V 5 bases, and 16 bases lay outside the gene matches. This CDR3 is CASSDAPDRERGYGYTF. The CDR3, as DNA: TGTGCCAGCAGTGATGCCCCCGACAGGGAGAGAGGCTATGGCTACACCTTC.

The genes are TRBV19 and TRBJ1-5, with D perhaps matching TRBD1 (6 bases). Germline loops: CDR1 LNHDA, CDR2 SQIVND (reference sequence). Trimming cost V 5 bases and J 5 bases, with 19 bases left between them. This CDR3 contains 16 residues. CDR3 protein: CASSARTAGVDQPQHF. The CDR3 region has the DNA TGTGCCAGTAGTGCCCGAACGGCAGGGGTTGATCAGCCCCAGCATTTT. The full variable domain, its missing parts supplied by reference TRBV19 and TRBJ1-5, is DGGITQSPKYLFRKEGQNVTLSCEQNLNHDAMYWYRQDPGQGLRLIYYSQIVNDFQKGDIAEGYSVSREKKESFPLTVTSAQKNPTAFYLCASSARTAGVDQPQHFGDGTRLSIL.

Here the CDR3 DNA reads TGTGCCAGCAGTTACGCAACAGGGGGAGGCTATGGCTACACCTTC. This gives the protein CASSYATGGGYGYTF. This rearrangement joins TRBV6-5 to TRBJ1-2, with 8 nucleotides matching TRBD1. Germline trimming cut 2 bases from V and 4 bases from J; bases unmatched to any gene: 6. Germline CDR1 is MNHEY and CDR2 is SVGAGI. The CDR3 sequence is 15 residues long.

The chain uses TRBV7-3 and TRBJ1-1; D call uncertain. CDR3 length equals 13 residues. V gave up 3 bases and J gave up 2 bases, with 7 bases separating them. Germline V gives CDR1 SGHTA, CDR2 FQGTGA. The CDR3, as DNA: TGTGCCAGCAGCTTCTCATATAACACTGAAGCTTTCTTT. Translating it yields CASSFSYNTEAFF.

The rearrangement joins TRBV11-1 to TRBJ2-1; 7 bases map to TRBD1. Germline V gives CDR1 SGHAT, CDR2 FQDESV (reference sequence). With V trimmed by 1 base and J by 15 bases, 3 bases remained unmatched. There are 11 residues in the CDR3. CDR3 amino acids: CASSLGGTAFF. In nucleotides, the CDR3 is TGTGCCAGCAGCTTAGGAGGGACAGCGTTCTTC.

The gene calls are TRBV7-2 and TRBJ1-2, with D unclear. CDR1 and CDR2 from the germline V gene are SGHTA and FQGNSA. Deletions cut 3 bases from V and 3 bases from J, with 5 bases between. The CDR3 extends over 12 amino acids. The CDR3 nucleotides read TGTGCCAGCAGCTTGGCTCACTATGGCTACACCTTC. This gives the protein CASSLAHYGYTF.